This T cell receptor (beta chain) was recorded in a study of control samples from healthy donors and cancer patients. The method was immunoSEQ multiplex PCR; TCRdb's version includes in-frame clones alone and lacks a portion of them. The table lists some 14,000 clones, roughly 80% of them singletons. Comment on this clone: Its ends do not fully match the called genes, so a read error is possible.

The CDR3 is made up of 16 amino acids. Germline V gene sequence: CDR1 SGDLS, CDR2 YYNGEE. V is TRBV9 and J is TRBJ2-6, with D possibly being TRBD1 (6 bases). The sample comprised formalin-fixed, paraffin-embedded tissue. This clonotype was obtained from a female donor with lung cancer. The chain's CDR3 is CASSVVGAPGANVLTF. The CDR3 bases are TGTGCTAGCAGCGTAGTGGGGGCTCCTGGGGCCAACGTCCTGACTTTC.